A single sample gave rise to the 7 T cell receptor beta chains below, sequenced in a study of T cell responses to AZD1222 COVID-19 vaccine. The protocol was immunoSEQ multiplex PCR, while the TCRdb copy is restricted to in-frame clones and leaves out a portion. This table has 86,000 or so clones, around nine tenths appearing once. This specimen was peripheral blood, taken on day 0 of AZD1222 vaccination. These receptors were taken from an adult in good health.

In this sample, this clone turned up once. V usage is TRBV7-8 and J usage is TRBJ1-2, with TRBD1 matching over 8 bases. The germline gives CDR1 SGHVS, CDR2 FQNEAQ. This CDR3 has 14 residues. The J segment lost 2 bases and the V segment lost 3 bases, leaving 2 bases of the junction unmatched. The CDR3 reads CASSFGQGNYGYTF. As DNA, the CDR3 is TGTGCCAGCAGCTTCGGACAGGGAAACTATGGCTACACCTTC.

The V and J genes are TRBV6-5 and TRBJ1-2; D gene unclear. The CDR3 spans 12 residues. V lost 7 bases and J lost 3, with 9 bases in between. Looked up from germline, CDR1 is MNHEY and CDR2 is SVGAGI. CDR3 sequence: CASKMTHYGYTF. The CDR3 coding sequence is TGTGCCAGCAAGATGACTCACTATGGCTACACCTTC.

This clone was recorded only once. The V gene is TRBV4-3, the J gene TRBJ2-2; D gene ambiguous. This CDR3 spans 17 amino acids. V lost 0 bases and J 2 bases, leaving 13 bases between the germline ends. Germline V gene sequence: CDR1 LGHNA, CDR2 YSLEER. In DNA form, the CDR3 reads TGCGCCAGCAGCCAAGATCGGGTCGGTTTTAACACCGGGGAGCTGTTTTTT. This codes for CASSQDRVGFNTGELFF.

The chain recombines TRBV5-1 with TRBJ1-2; no definite D call. V was trimmed by 0 bases and J by 4 bases, leaving 10 bases between them. Germline V gene sequence: CDR1 SGHRS, CDR2 YFSETQ. CDR3 length: 14 amino acids. The CDR3 DNA follows: TGCGCCAGCAGCTTGGCTCAGACTAGCTATGGCTACACCTTC. Translation gives CASSLAQTSYGYTF.

The J gene is TRBJ1-6, the V gene TRBV5-1; D remains unclear. Trimming removed 0 bases from V and 8 bases from J, with 9 bases in between. CDR1 SGHRS and CDR2 YFSETQ come from the germline V gene. The CDR3 spans 14 residues. CDR3 coding DNA: TGCGCCAGCAGCTTGGAGACCTTTTATTCACCCCTCCACTTT. Translation gives CASSLETFYSPLHF.

V gene TRBV5-1 combines with J gene TRBJ2-2, with 11 positions matching TRBD1. Trimming took 0 bases from V and 5 from J; bases not matched to a gene: 6. Germline CDR1 and CDR2: SGHRS and YFSETQ. The length of the CDR3 is 17 residues. CDR3 residues: CASSLAGGTGGTGELFF. CDR3 nucleotides: TGCGCCAGCAGCTTGGCCGGTGGGACAGGGGGAACCGGGGAGCTGTTTTTT. The variable domain in full, completed from reference TRBV5-1 and TRBJ2-2, reads KAGVTQTPRYLIKTRGQQVTLSCSPISGHRSVSWYQQTPGQGLQFLFEYFSETQRNKGNFPGRFSGRQFSNSRSEMNVSTLELGDSALYLCASSLAGGTGGTGELFFGEGSRLTVL.

The chain combines TRBV5-4 with TRBJ2-7, with a weak D call TRBD2 (6 bases). The CDR3 runs to 15 residues. Trimming left V 1 base short and J 3 bases short, with 14 bases between. Germline-derived CDR1 and CDR2 are SGHNT and YYREEE (reference sequence). The CDR3 sequence: CASSLRREKLYEQYF. In nucleotides, the CDR3 is TGTGCCAGCAGCTTGAGGCGGGAAAAACTCTACGAGCAGTACTTC.